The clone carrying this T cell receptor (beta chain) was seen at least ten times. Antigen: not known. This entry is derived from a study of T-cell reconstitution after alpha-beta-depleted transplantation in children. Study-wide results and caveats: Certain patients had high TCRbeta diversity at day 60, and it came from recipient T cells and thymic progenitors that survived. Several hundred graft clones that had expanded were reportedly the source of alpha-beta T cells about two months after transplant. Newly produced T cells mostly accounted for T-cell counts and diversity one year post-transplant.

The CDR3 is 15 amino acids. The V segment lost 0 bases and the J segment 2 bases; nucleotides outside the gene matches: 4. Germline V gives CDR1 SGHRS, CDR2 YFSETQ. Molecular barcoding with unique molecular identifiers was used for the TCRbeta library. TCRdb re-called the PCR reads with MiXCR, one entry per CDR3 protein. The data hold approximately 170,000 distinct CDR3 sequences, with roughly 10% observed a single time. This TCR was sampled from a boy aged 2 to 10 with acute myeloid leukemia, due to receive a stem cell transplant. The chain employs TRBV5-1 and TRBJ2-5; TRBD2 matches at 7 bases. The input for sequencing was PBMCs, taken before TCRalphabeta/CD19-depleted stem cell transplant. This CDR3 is CASSLDTSVQETQYF. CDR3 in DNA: TGCGCCAGCAGCTTGGATACTAGCGTTCAAGAGACCCAGTACTTC.